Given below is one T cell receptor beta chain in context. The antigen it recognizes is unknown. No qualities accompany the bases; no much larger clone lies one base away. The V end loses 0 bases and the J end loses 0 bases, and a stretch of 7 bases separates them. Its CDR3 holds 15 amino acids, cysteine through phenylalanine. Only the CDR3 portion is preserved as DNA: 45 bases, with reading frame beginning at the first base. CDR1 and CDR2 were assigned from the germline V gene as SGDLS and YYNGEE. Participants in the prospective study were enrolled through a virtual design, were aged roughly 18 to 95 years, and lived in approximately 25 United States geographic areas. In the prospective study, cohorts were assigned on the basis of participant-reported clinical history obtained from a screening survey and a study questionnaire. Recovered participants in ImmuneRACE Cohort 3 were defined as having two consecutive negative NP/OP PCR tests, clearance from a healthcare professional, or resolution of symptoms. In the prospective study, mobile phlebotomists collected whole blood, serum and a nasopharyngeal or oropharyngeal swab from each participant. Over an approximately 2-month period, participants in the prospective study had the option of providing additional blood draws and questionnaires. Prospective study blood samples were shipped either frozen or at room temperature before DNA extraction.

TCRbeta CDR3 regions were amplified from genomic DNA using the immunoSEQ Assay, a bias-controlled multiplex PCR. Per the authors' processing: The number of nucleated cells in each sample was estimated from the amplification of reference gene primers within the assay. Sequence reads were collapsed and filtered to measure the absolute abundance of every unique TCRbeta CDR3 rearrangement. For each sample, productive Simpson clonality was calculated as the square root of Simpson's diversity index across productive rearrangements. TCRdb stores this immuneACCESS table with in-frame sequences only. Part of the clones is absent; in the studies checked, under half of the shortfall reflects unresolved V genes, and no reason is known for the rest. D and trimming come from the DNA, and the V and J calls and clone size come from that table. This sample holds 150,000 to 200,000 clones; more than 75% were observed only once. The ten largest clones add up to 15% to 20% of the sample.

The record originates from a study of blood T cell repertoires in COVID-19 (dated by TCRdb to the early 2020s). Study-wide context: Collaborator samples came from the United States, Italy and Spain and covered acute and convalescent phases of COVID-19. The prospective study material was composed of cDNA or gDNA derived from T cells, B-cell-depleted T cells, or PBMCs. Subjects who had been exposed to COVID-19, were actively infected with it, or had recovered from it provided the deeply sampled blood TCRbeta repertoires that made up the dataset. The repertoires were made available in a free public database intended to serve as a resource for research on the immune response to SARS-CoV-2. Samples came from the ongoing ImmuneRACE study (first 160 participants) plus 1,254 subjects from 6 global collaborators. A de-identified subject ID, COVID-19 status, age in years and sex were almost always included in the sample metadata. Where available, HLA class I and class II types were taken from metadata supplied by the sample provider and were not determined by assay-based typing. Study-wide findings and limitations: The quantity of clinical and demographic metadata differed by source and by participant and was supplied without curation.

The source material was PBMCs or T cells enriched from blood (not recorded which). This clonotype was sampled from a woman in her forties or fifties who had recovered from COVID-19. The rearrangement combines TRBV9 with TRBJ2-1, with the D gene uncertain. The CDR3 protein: CASSVGASSYNEQFF. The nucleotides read TGTGCCAGCAGCGTAGGAGCGAGCTCCTACAATGAGCAGTTCTTC.